The clone carrying this T cell receptor beta chain was recorded a few times. The sample belongs to a study of OX40 agonist ivuxolimab in advanced cancers. CDR3 size: 12 residues. V was shortened by 8 bases and J by 4 bases, with 9 bases between the two germline ends. CDR1 MNHEY and CDR2 SVGAGI come from the germline V gene. The data were produced by immunoSEQ multiplex PCR, yet TCRdb's version contains in-frame clones alone and is incomplete. The repertoire holds 90,000 to 100,000 clones, with approximately 90% as singletons. The specimen comprised CD4+ or CD8+ T cells sorted from blood, sampled in a trial of the OX40 agonist ivuxolimab. This receptor was identified in an adult with an advanced solid tumor such as melanoma, head and neck, liver or kidney cancer. The chain links TRBV6-5 to TRBJ1-3, with D perhaps TRBD1 (5 bases). The CDR3 is CASGARGNTIYF. CDR3 sequence (DNA): TGTGCCAGCGGGGCACGAGGAAACACCATATATTTT.